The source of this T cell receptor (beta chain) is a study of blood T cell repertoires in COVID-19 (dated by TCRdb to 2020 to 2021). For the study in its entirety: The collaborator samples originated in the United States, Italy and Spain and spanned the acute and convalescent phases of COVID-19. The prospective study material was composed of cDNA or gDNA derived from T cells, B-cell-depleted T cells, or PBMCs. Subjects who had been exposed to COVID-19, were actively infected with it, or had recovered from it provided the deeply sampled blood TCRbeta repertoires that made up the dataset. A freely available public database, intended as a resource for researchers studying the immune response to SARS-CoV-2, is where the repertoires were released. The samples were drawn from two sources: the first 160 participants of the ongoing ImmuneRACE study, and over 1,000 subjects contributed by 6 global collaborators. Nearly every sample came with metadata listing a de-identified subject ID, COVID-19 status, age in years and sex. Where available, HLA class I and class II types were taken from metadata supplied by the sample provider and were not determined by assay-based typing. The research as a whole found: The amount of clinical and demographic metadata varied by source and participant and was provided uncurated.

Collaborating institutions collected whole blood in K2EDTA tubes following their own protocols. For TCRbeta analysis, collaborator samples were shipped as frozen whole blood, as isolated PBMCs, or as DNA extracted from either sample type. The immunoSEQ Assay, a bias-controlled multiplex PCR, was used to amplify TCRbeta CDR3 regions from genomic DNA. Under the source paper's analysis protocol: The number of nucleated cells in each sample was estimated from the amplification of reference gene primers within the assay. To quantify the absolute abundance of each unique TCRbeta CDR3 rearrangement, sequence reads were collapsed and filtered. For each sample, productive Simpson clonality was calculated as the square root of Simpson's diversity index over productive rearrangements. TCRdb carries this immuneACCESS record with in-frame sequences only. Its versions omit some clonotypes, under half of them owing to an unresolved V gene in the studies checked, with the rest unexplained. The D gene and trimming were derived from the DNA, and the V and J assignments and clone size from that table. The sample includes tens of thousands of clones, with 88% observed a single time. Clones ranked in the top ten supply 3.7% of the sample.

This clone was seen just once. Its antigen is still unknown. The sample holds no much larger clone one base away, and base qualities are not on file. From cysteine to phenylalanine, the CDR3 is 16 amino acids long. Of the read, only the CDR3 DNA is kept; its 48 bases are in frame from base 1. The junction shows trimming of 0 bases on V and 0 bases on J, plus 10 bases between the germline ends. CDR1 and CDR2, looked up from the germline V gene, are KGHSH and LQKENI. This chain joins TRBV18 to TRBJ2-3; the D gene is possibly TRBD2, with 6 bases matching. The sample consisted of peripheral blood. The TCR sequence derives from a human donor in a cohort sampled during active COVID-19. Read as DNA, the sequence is TGTGCCAGCTCACCACCGGCGACTAGGAGCACAGATACGCAGTATTTT. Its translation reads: CASSPPATRSTDTQYF.